These T cell receptor beta chains were read from a single sample in a study of Graves' ophthalmopathy and Graves' hyperthyroidism. TCRdb analysed the multiplex PCR reads with MiXCR anew, one entry per CDR3 protein. Here the sample spans some 520,000 distinct CDR3 sequences, approximately 15% being singletons. The sequenced sample was blood. The receptors originated from a woman younger than 45 with Graves' ophthalmopathy. CDR3s include the opening cysteine and the closing phenylalanine or tryptophan. Each record gives: D gene, clone size, J gene, V gene, CDR3 DNA, CDR3 protein. D genes are given only for firm matches. Size tells how often a clone was seen (once, few, many) or the class of an expanded clone, and some rows leave it out.

d_gene: -; abundance: -; j_gene: TRBJ1-3; v_gene: TRBV11-2; CDR3nt: TGTGCCAGCAGCTTAGGGGAAGGCGGAAACACCATATATTTT; CDR3aa: CASSLGEGGNTIYF
d_gene: TRBD1; abundance: many; j_gene: TRBJ2-7; v_gene: TRBV11-2; CDR3nt: TGTGCCAGCAGCTCCTACCTACTGGGACAGGGGACCTACGAGCAGTACTTC; CDR3aa: CASSSYLLGQGTYEQYF
d_gene: TRBD1; abundance: many; j_gene: TRBJ2-7; v_gene: TRBV28; CDR3nt: TGTGCCAGCAGTTTTGGGACAGGGATCGACGAGCAGTACTTC; CDR3aa: CASSFGTGIDEQYF
d_gene: -; abundance: few; j_gene: TRBJ1-1; v_gene: TRBV2; CDR3nt: TGTGCCAACAGTGATTGGGGAAACACTGAAGCTTTCTTT; CDR3aa: CANSDWGNTEAFF
d_gene: -; abundance: -; j_gene: TRBJ1-2; v_gene: TRBV12-3/TRBV12-4; CDR3nt: TGTGCCAGCACCTGGGGGACACCTTCCGGCTACACCTTC; CDR3aa: CASTWGTPSGYTF
d_gene: -; abundance: -; j_gene: TRBJ2-5; v_gene: TRBV15; CDR3nt: TGTGCCACCAGCAGGACTTACCAAGAGACCCAGTACTTC; CDR3aa: CATSRTYQETQYF
d_gene: -; abundance: -; j_gene: TRBJ2-7; v_gene: TRBV6-2/TRBV6-3; CDR3nt: TGTGCCAGCAGTACCTCGATAGGAGGCTACGATCAGTACTTC; CDR3aa: CASSTSIGGYDQYF
d_gene: -; abundance: many; j_gene: TRBJ2-7; v_gene: TRBV4-1; CDR3nt: TGCGCCAGCAGCCAGCTCCGTGAGGGGTACGAGCAGTACTTC; CDR3aa: CASSQLREGYEQYF
d_gene: -; abundance: -; j_gene: TRBJ1-2; v_gene: TRBV12-3/TRBV12-4; CDR3nt: TGTGCCAGCAGTAGGCCCTCAGGGGTACTAGGGGGCTACACCTTC; CDR3aa: CASSRPSGVLGGYTF
d_gene: TRBD2; abundance: -; j_gene: TRBJ2-2; v_gene: TRBV6-1; CDR3nt: TGTGCCAGCAGCCCCGCGGGAGGGATCCGGGAGCTGTTTTTT; CDR3aa: CASSPAGGIRELFF
d_gene: -; abundance: few; j_gene: TRBJ2-2; v_gene: TRBV30; CDR3nt: TGTGCCTGGAGTGTAAGGTTGGGCACCGGGGAGCTGTTTTTT; CDR3aa: CAWSVRLGTGELFF
d_gene: -; abundance: many; j_gene: TRBJ1-1; v_gene: TRBV10-3; CDR3nt: TGTGCCATCAGTGGTAGCACTGAAGCTTTCTTT; CDR3aa: CAISGSTEAFF
d_gene: -; abundance: many; j_gene: TRBJ2-7; v_gene: TRBV11-2; CDR3nt: TGTGCCAGCAGCTTGGACAGCCTCTCCTACGAGCAGTACTTC; CDR3aa: CASSLDSLSYEQYF
d_gene: -; abundance: many; j_gene: TRBJ2-2; v_gene: TRBV2; CDR3nt: TGTGCCAGCACCAGAAAAAACGGGATTAACACCGGGGAGCTGTTTTTT; CDR3aa: CASTRKNGINTGELFF
d_gene: TRBD1; abundance: few; j_gene: TRBJ1-2; v_gene: TRBV30; CDR3nt: TGTGCCGCGGACAGGGGAGGATATTATGGCTACACCTTC; CDR3aa: CAADRGGYYGYTF
d_gene: -; abundance: -; j_gene: TRBJ2-5; v_gene: TRBV12-3/TRBV12-4; CDR3nt: TGTGCCAGCAGTCACCCCGGACGAGCCTTGGAGTACTTC; CDR3aa: CASSHPGRALEYF
d_gene: -; abundance: many; j_gene: TRBJ1-1; v_gene: TRBV25-1; CDR3nt: TGTGCCAGCACCCCCACGGGGAGGACTGAAGCTTTCTTT; CDR3aa: CASTPTGRTEAFF
d_gene: -; abundance: many; j_gene: TRBJ2-5; v_gene: TRBV6-5; CDR3nt: TGTGCCAGCACTCGAGGGCATTTCCAAGAGACCCAGTACTTC; CDR3aa: CASTRGHFQETQYF
d_gene: -; abundance: many; j_gene: TRBJ1-2; v_gene: TRBV12-3/TRBV12-4; CDR3nt: TGTGCCAGCAGTTCAGGGGTTGGCTACACCTTC; CDR3aa: CASSSGVGYTF
d_gene: -; abundance: many; j_gene: TRBJ2-6; v_gene: TRBV27; CDR3nt: TGTGCCAGCAGTTTCATCGGACAGGGGGCCAACGTCCTGACTTTC; CDR3aa: CASSFIGQGANVLTF
d_gene: -; abundance: many; j_gene: TRBJ2-4; v_gene: TRBV15; CDR3nt: TGTGCCACCAGCACACCTACCCTTGGGGAAAACATTCAGTACTTC; CDR3aa: CATSTPTLGENIQYF
d_gene: -; abundance: many; j_gene: TRBJ1-1; v_gene: TRBV29-1; CDR3nt: TGCAGCGTCCATCGGACGTGGGACCCTGAAGCTTTCTTT; CDR3aa: CSVHRTWDPEAFF
d_gene: TRBD1; abundance: many; j_gene: TRBJ1-1; v_gene: TRBV6-1; CDR3nt: TGTGCCAGCACCTCACCCGGGACAGCAAGTGAAGCTTTCTTT; CDR3aa: CASTSPGTASEAFF